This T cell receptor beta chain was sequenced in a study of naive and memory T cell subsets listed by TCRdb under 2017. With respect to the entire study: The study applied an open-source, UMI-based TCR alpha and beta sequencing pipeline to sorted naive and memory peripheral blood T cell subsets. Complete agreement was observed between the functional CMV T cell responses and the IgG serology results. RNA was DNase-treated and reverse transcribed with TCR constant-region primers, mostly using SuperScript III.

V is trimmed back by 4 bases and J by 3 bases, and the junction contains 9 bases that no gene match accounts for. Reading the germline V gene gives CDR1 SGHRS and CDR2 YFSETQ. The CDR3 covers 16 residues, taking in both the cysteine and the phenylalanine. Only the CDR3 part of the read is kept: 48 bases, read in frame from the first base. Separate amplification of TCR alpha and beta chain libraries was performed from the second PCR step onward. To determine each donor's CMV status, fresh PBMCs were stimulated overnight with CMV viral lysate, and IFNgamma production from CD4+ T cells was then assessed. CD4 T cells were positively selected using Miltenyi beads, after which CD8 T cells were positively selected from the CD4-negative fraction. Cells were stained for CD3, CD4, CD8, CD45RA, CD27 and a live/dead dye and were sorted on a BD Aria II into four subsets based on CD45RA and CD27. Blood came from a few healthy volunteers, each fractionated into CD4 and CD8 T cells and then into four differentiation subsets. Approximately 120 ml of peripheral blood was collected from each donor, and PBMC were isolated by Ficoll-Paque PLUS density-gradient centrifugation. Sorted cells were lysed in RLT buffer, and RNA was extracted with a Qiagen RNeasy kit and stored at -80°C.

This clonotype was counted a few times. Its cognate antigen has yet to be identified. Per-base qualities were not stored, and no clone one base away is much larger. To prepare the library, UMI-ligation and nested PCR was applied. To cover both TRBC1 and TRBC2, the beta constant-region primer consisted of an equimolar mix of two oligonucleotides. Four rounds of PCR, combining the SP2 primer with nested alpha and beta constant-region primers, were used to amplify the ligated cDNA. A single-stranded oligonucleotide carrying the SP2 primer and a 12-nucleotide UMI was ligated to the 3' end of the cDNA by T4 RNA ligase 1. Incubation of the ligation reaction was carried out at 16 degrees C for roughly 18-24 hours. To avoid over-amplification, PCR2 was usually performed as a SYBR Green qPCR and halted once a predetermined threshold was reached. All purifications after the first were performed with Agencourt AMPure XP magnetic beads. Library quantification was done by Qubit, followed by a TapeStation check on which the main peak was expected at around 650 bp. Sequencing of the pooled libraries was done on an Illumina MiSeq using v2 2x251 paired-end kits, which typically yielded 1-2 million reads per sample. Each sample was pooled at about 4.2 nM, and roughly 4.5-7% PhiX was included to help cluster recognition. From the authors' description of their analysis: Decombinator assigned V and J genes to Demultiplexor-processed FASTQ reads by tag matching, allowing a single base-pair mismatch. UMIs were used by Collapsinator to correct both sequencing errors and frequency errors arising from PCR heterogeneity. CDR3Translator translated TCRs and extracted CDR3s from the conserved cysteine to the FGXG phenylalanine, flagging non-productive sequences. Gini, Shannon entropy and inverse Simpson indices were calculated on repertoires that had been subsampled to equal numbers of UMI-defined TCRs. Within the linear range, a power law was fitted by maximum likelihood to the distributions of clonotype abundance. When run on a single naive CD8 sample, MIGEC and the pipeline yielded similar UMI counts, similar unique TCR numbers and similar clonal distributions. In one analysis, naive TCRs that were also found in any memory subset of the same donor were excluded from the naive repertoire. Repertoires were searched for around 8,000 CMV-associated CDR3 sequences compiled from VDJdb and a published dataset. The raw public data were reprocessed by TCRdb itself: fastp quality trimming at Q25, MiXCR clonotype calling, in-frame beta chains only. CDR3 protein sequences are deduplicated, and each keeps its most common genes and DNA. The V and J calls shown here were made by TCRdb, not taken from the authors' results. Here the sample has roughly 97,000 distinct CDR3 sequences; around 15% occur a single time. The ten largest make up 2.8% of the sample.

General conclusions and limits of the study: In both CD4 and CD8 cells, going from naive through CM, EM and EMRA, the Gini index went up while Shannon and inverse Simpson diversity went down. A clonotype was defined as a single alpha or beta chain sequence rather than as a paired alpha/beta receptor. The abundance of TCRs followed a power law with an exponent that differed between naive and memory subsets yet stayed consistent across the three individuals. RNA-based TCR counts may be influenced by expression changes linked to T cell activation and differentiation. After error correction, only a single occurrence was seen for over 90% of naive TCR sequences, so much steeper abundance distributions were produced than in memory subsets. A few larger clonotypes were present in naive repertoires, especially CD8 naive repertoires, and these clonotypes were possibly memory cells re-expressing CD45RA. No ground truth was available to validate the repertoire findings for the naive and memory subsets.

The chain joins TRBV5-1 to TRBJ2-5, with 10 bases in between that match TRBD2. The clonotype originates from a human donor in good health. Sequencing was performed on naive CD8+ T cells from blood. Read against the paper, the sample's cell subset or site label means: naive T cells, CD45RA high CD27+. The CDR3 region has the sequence CASSPLVAGGEETQYF. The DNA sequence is TGCGCCAGCAGCCCATTAGTAGCGGGGGGTGAAGAGACCCAGTACTTC. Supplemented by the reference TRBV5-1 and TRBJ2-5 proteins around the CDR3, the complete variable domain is KAGVTQTPRYLIKTRGQQVTLSCSPISGHRSVSWYQQTPGQGLQFLFEYFSETQRNKGNFPGRFSGRQFSNSRSEMNVSTLELGDSALYLCASSPLVAGGEETQYFGPGTRLLVL.